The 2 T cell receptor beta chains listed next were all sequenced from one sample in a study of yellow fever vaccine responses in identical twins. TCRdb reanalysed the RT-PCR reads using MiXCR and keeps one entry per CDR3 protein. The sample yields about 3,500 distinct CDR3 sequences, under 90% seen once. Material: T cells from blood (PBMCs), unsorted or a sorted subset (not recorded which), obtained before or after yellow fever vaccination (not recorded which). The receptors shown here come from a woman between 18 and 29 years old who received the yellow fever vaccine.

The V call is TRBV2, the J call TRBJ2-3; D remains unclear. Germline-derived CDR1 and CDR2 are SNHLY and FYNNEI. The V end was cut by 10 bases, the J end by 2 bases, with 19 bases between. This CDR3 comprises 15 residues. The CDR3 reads CATMEPVGNTDTQYF. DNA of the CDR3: TGTGCCACCATGGAACCCGTTGGCAACACAGATACGCAGTATTTT.

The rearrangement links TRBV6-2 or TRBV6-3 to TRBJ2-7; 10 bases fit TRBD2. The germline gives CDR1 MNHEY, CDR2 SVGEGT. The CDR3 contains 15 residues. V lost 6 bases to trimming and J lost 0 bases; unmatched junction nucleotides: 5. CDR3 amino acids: CASRGLAVPSYEQYF. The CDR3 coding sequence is TGTGCCAGCAGAGGACTAGCGGTTCCCTCCTACGAGCAGTACTTC.